These 27 T cell receptor beta chains came from one sample sequenced in a study of OX40 agonist ivuxolimab in advanced cancers. TCRdb's copy holds only in-frame clones and misses some; the assay was immunoSEQ multiplex PCR. The sample lists tens of thousands of clones, about 87% seen once, with 0.37% in the top ten. This material consisted of CD4+ or CD8+ T cells sorted from blood, taken in a trial of the OX40 agonist ivuxolimab. The receptors stem from an adult with an advanced solid tumor such as melanoma, head and neck, liver or kidney cancer.

This sequence joins TRBV5-4 and TRBJ2-3; 7 nucleotides align to TRBD1. After removal of 0 bases from V and 1 base from J, the junction contained 8 bases not matched to a gene. The CDR3 extends over 17 amino acids. Germline V gene sequence: CDR1 SGHNT, CDR2 YYREEE (reference sequence). The CDR3 region has the DNA TGTGCCAGCAGCTTGGGCGGACAGGCCTGGGGCACAGATACGCAGTATTTT. Its translation is CASSLGGQAWGTDTQYF. Together with reference TRBV5-4 and TRBJ2-3, the CDR3 gives the full variable domain: ETGVTQSPTHLIKTRGQQVTLRCSSQSGHNTVSWYQQALGQGPQFIFQYYREEENGRGNFPPRFSGLQFPNYSSELNVNALELDDSALYLCASSLGGQAWGTDTQYFGPGTRLTVL.

The chain has TRBV5-1 and TRBJ2-7; D possibly corresponds to TRBD1 (6 bases). This CDR3 is 15 amino acids long. Germline assignment: CDR1 SGHRS and CDR2 YFSETQ. The V end was cut by 0 bases, the J end by 1 base, with 11 bases between. The CDR3 sequence is CASSLAGQMSYEQYF. In DNA, the CDR3 is TGCGCCAGCAGCTTGGCAGGACAGATGTCCTACGAGCAGTACTTC.

This chain uses TRBV7-8 with TRBJ2-3, with TRBD1 as a possible D gene (6 bases). Per the germline V gene, CDR1 is SGHVS and CDR2 is FQNEAQ. V was shortened by 2 bases and J by 6 bases, with 9 bases between the two germline ends. The CDR3 sequence is 13 residues long. The CDR3 protein is CASSLTGRDTQYF. As DNA, the CDR3 is TGTGCCAGCAGCTTAACAGGGCGTGATACGCAGTATTTT.

This CDR3 reads CASSPPSTSANTGELFF. As DNA, the CDR3 is TGTGCCAGCAGTCCTCCCTCGACTAGCGCGAACACCGGGGAGCTGTTTTTT. The chain combines TRBV28 with TRBJ2-2; 8 bases agree with TRBD2. This CDR3 contains 17 residues. From germline, CDR1 is MDHEN and CDR2 SYDVKM. The trim removed 5 bases at V and 0 bases at J, leaving 8 bases unmatched.

In its sample, this clone was seen once. The chain combines TRBV5-1 with TRBJ2-1; D gene unclear. The CDR3 sequence is 17 residues long. Germline V CDR1 and CDR2: SGHRS, YFSETQ. The germline V and J ends were trimmed by 0 bases and 2 bases, with 15 bases remaining between them. The CDR3 here is CASSLAVTLATYNEQFF. In DNA form, the CDR3 reads TGCGCCAGCAGCTTGGCCGTTACTCTCGCTACCTACAATGAGCAGTTCTTC.

The rearrangement links TRBV29-1 to TRBJ1-1; D is unresolved. Germline V CDR1 and CDR2: SQVTM, ANQGSEA. V lost 4 bases and J lost 10, with 25 bases in between. The CDR3 covers 15 residues. CDR3 in amino acids: CSVVLASASWMGAFF. CDR3 DNA: TGCAGCGTTGTTCTCGCTTCCGCCTCGTGGATGGGAGCTTTCTTT.

The rearrangement uses TRBV28 and TRBJ1-2, with a tentative D call TRBD1 (6 bases). V was shortened by 1 base and J by 3 bases, with 12 bases between the two germline ends. The CDR3 consists of 15 residues. Germline values: CDR1 MDHEN, CDR2 SYDVKM. The DNA of the CDR3 is TGTGCCAGCAGTTTATACGGGGGGGCTGACTATGGCTACACCTTC. It codes for CASSLYGGADYGYTF.

This chain connects TRBV30 to TRBJ2-7, with D perhaps TRBD1 (5 bases). Germline-derived CDR1 and CDR2 are GTSNPN and SVGIG (reference sequence). The CDR3 is 13 amino acids. The V and J ends lost 3 bases and 3 bases respectively, with 12 bases between them. DNA of the CDR3: TGTGCCTGGAGGACAGAACGATTCTACGAGCAGTACTTC. Amino acids: CAWRTERFYEQYF.

The rearrangement links TRBV18 to TRBJ2-3; 9 nucleotides agree with TRBD1. V gave up 2 bases and J gave up 0 bases; unmatched junction bases: 3. The germline V gene has CDR1 KGHSH and CDR2 LQKENI. This CDR3 comprises 16 residues. CDR3 sequence (DNA): TGTGCCAGCTCACCAGGGACAGGGTCTAGCACAGATACGCAGTATTTT. It codes for CASSPGTGSSTDTQYF.

This clone was recorded once. This chain joins TRBV10-3 and TRBJ1-2, with 9 positions matching TRBD1. The CDR3 has 14 residues. Trimming cost V 7 bases and J 7 bases; bases outside gene matches: 10. Germline-derived CDR1 and CDR2 are ENHRY and SYGVKD. The CDR3 DNA follows: TGTGCCATCAATACAGGGGGCGTGGGAGTTGGCTACACCTTC. Its protein is CAINTGGVGVGYTF.

V and J are TRBV5-1 and TRBJ2-5; the D is unclear. Germline loops: CDR1 SGHRS, CDR2 YFSETQ. Trimming removed 0 bases at V and 4 bases at J, with 4 bases between. CDR3 size: 12 residues. The CDR3, as DNA: TGCGCCAGCAGCTTGGTCGGAGAGACCCAGTACTTC. This sequence encodes CASSLVGETQYF.

The chain recombines TRBV5-1 with TRBJ1-6; D is perhaps TRBD1 (5 bases). The germline V and J ends were trimmed by 5 bases and 5 bases, with 17 bases remaining between them. This CDR3 spans 16 amino acids. Germline assignment: CDR1 SGHRS and CDR2 YFSETQ. CDR3 amino acids: CASRMTVSGNNSPLHF. The CDR3, as DNA: TGCGCCAGCAGGATGACAGTCAGCGGCAATAATTCACCCCTCCACTTT.

V gene TRBV5-1 combines with J gene TRBJ2-5; TRBD1 agrees at 8 bases. The germline CDR1 and CDR2 sequences are SGHRS and YFSETQ. This CDR3 is 15 amino acids long. Trimming took 0 bases from V and 3 from J; bases not matched to a gene: 4. The CDR3 DNA is TGCGCCAGCAGCTTGGTTCCGACAGGGGAAGAGACCCAGTACTTC. Protein sequence: CASSLVPTGEETQYF.

The gene calls are TRBV7-2 and TRBJ2-1; D might be TRBD1 (6 bases). Looked up from germline, CDR1 is SGHTA and CDR2 is FQGNSA. V was shortened by 5 bases and J by 6 bases, with 17 bases between the two germline ends. The CDR3 extends over 15 amino acids. The CDR3: CASSPSPGTPNEQFF. CDR3 coding DNA: TGTGCCAGCAGCCCCAGCCCCGGGACACCCAATGAGCAGTTCTTC.

The CDR3 bases are TGTGCCAGCAGTTTATGGGGACAGGGTATCGCTGAAGCTTTCTTT. Translated, it gives CASSLWGQGIAEAFF. This chain joins TRBV27 and TRBJ1-1, with 9 nucleotides matching TRBD1. J gave up 6 bases and V 1 base, and 6 bases lay outside the gene matches. Looked up from germline, CDR1 is MNHEY and CDR2 is SMNVEV (reference sequence). The CDR3 is 15 residues long.

CDR3 sequence: CASSAGDSVSYEQYF. For the CDR3, the DNA is TGTGCCAGCAGTGCAGGGGATTCGGTGTCCTACGAGCAGTACTTC. The gene calls are TRBV28 and TRBJ2-7; D may be TRBD1 (6 bases). Germline CDR1 is MDHEN and CDR2 is SYDVKM. V shed 5 bases and J shed 1 base, with 15 bases lying between them. The CDR3 contains 15 residues.

The chain couples TRBV6-1 to TRBJ2-7; D may be TRBD1 (5 bases). The CDR3 extends over 13 amino acids. Trimming removed 1 base at V and 3 bases at J, with 7 bases between. In germline, CDR1 is MNHNS, CDR2 SASEGT. CDR3 sequence (DNA): TGTGCCAGCAGTGAAGGACAGTTCTACGAGCAGTACTTC. Its protein product is CASSEGQFYEQYF.

Notes on this clone: Additional DNA sequences in this sample encode the identical CDR3. The V and J genes are TRBV18 and TRBJ2-1, with 11 bases fitting TRBD2. This CDR3 has 16 amino acids. With V trimmed by 0 bases and J by 7 bases, 5 bases remained unmatched. CDR1 KGHSH and CDR2 LQKENI come from the germline V gene. The CDR3 bases are TGTGCCAGCTCACCACCTAGCGGGGGGGCCGGGAATGAGCAGTTCTTC. It specifies CASSPPSGGAGNEQFF. Full variable domain (outside the CDR3, taken from reference TRBV18 and TRBJ2-1): NAGVMQNPRHLVRRRGQEARLRCSPMKGHSHVYWYRQLPEEGLKFMVYLQKENIIDESGMPKERFSAEFPKEGPSILRIQQVVRGDSAAYFCASSPPSGGAGNEQFFGPGTRLTVL.

The CDR3 sequence: CASSQSSGGNTEAFF. CDR3 coding DNA: TGCGCCAGCAGTCAATCTTCAGGGGGCAACACTGAAGCTTTCTTT. V and J are TRBV23-1 and TRBJ1-1; 8 nucleotides match TRBD1. TRBV23-1 is an ORF, with its function uncertain. The junction had 2 bases not matched to a gene; V was cut back by 0 bases and J by 2 bases. The CDR3 contains 15 residues.

This chain connects TRBV5-6 to TRBJ2-1; D call uncertain. Germline-derived CDR1 and CDR2 are SGHDT and YYEEEE. The CDR3 spans 13 residues. Trimming pared 5 bases from V and 4 bases from J, leaving 10 bases between. CDR3 bases: TGTGCCAGCAGTTTCGACGCTTACAATGAGCAGTTCTTC. Amino acid sequence: CASSFDAYNEQFF.

In this sample, this clone is medium-sized. The gene calls are TRBV2 and TRBJ2-3; D ambiguous. CDR1 is SNHLY and CDR2 is FYNNEI in the germline V gene. V was clipped by 0 bases and J by 8 bases, with 12 bases between them. CDR3 length: 14 amino acids. The CDR3 here is CASSEATPASTQYF. The CDR3 region has the DNA TGTGCCAGCAGTGAAGCGACCCCGGCGAGTACGCAGTATTTT.

The gene calls are TRBV10-3 and TRBJ2-5, with D possibly being TRBD2 (7 bases). With 4 bases removed from V and 5 bases from J, the gap between germline ends came to 20 bases. Germline CDR1 is ENHRY and CDR2 is SYGVKD. The length of the CDR3 is 16 residues. The CDR3 DNA sequence: TGTGCCATCAGTGGAGGGGGGGCGCGAAGTGGGGAGACCCAGTACTTC. It translates to CAISGGGARSGETQYF.

This sequence joins TRBV4-1 and TRBJ1-5; D gene unclear. The CDR3 spans 14 residues. V lost 5 bases to trimming and J lost 3 bases, with 11 bases between them. Germline V CDR1 and CDR2: MGHRA, YSYEKL. CDR3 nucleotides: TGCGCCAGCAGCTTCCCAGGCGTCAATCAGCCCCAGCATTTT. Translation gives CASSFPGVNQPQHF.

The chain combines TRBV11-2 with TRBJ2-7; 10 positions match TRBD1. The J segment lost 7 bases and the V segment lost 6 bases, leaving 9 bases of the junction unmatched. This CDR3 region has 14 residues. Germline-derived CDR1 and CDR2 are SGHAT and FQNNGV. In DNA form, the CDR3 reads TGTGCCAGCAGTATCAGACAGGGGGCGAGTGAGCAGTACTTC. Translated, it gives CASSIRQGASEQYF.

The chain couples TRBV5-4 to TRBJ2-1; perhaps TRBD1 as D (6 bases). The CDR3 loop spans 15 amino acids. Trimming removed 3 bases from V and 6 bases from J, with 16 bases in between. Germline V gives CDR1 SGHNT, CDR2 YYREEE (reference sequence). The CDR3, as DNA: TGTGCCAGCAGCTCCCTGTTACAGGGCCGCAATGAGCAGTTCTTC. Protein sequence: CASSSLLQGRNEQFF.

This clone appeared a few times. The chain joins TRBV4-1 to TRBJ2-1; a possible D gene is TRBD2 (5 bases). The CDR3 runs to 15 residues. The V gene lost 4 bases and the J gene lost 5 bases, with 15 bases spanning the gap. The V gene's germline CDR1 is MGHRA and CDR2 YSYEKL. In DNA form, the CDR3 reads TGCGCCAGCAGCCCACAACCTAGCAATAACAATGAGCAGTTCTTC. Residues: CASSPQPSNNNEQFF.

The rearrangement joins TRBV7-7 to TRBJ2-5, with TRBD2 matching over 12 bases. Per the germline V gene, CDR1 is SSHAT and CDR2 is FNYEAQ (reference sequence). The CDR3 contains 16 residues. With V trimmed by 1 base and J by 4 bases, 4 bases remained unmatched. The CDR3 here is CASSLVLAGGPETQYF. DNA of the CDR3: TGTGCCAGCAGCTTAGTACTAGCGGGAGGCCCAGAGACCCAGTACTTC.